This T cell receptor (beta chain) appears in the sequencing data of a study of T cells in narcolepsy. Study as a whole: Enrolled donors included narcolepsy type 1 or type 2 patients and healthy controls.

Assay: immunoSEQ multiplex PCR; the TCRdb copy retains only in-frame clones and omits some. There are tens of thousands of clones in the sample; 70% to 90% occur only once, and approximately 1.3% lies in the top ten. As to this clone: Its antigen is not known.

The V gene's germline CDR1 is SGHTA and CDR2 FQGTGA. With 2 bases clipped from V and 5 bases from J, the junction kept 16 bases outside the gene matches. This CDR3 contains 18 residues. General study points: Same-patient CSF and blood CD4+ T cell clonotypes included HCRT-specific and TRIB2-specific autoreactive ones. Autoreactive clonotypes reportedly recurred in blood of same and different patients, not controls.

The sequenced sample consisted of CD45RA- memory CD4+ T cells from PBMCs. The chain recombines TRBV7-3 with TRBJ2-7, with 9 bases fitting TRBD2. The TCR originated in a human donor with narcolepsy. The CDR3 sequence is CASSLGPGRVAGADEQYF. CDR3 coding DNA: TGTGCCAGCAGCTTAGGGCCCGGCCGCGTAGCGGGGGCGGACGAGCAGTACTTC. The full variable domain, completed using reference TRBV7-3 and TRBJ2-7, is GAGVSQTPSNKVTEKGKYVELRCDPISGHTALYWYRQSLGQGPEFLIYFQGTGAADDSGLPNDRFFAVRPEGSVSTLKIQRTERGDSAVYLCASSLGPGRVAGADEQYFGPGTRLTVT.